This T cell receptor beta chain was obtained from a study of blood T cell repertoires in COVID-19. Clones were sequenced by immunoSEQ multiplex PCR, and TCRdb holds only the in-frame ones, with some missing. In the table there are about 220,000 clones, roughly 80% of which are singletons. With 4 bases removed from V and 5 bases from J, the gap between germline ends came to 14 bases. Germline V CDR1 and CDR2: SGHTA, FQGNSA. The CDR3 has 15 amino acids. This receptor was obtained from a woman aged 70 to 79 with COVID-19, enrolled during active disease. The V call is TRBV7-2, the J call TRBJ1-4; D perhaps matches TRBD1 (6 bases). Sequenced material: peripheral blood. The CDR3 DNA sequence: TGTGCCAGCAGCTCCCCCCAGGGGATGAATGAAAAACTGTTTTTT. This sequence encodes CASSSPQGMNEKLFF.